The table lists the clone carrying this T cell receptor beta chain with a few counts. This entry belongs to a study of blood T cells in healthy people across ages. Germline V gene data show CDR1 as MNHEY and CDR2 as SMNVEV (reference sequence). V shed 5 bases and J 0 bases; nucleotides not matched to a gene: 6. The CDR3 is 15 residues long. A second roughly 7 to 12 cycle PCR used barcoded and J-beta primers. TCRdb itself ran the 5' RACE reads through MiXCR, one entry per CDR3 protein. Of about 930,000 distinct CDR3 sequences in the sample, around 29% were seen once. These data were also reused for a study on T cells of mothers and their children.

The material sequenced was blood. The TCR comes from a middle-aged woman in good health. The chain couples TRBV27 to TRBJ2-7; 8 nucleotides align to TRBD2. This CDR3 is CASSPGLAISYEQYF. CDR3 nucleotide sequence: TGTGCCAGCAGTCCCGGACTAGCCATCTCCTACGAGCAGTACTTC.